This T cell receptor (beta chain) is drawn from a study of beta chain features in type 1 diabetes. Study-wide results and limits: TCRB CDR3s were moderately but significantly shorter in Type 1 diabetes patients in all four CD4+ subsets.

The investigators reverse transcribed all of the isolated RNA, so they sequenced expressed TCRB transcripts. Using immunoSEQ multiplex PCR, the repertoire was profiled, and TCRdb retains in-frame clones only, with some absent. The table has around 53,000 clones, roughly 63% seen once. V was clipped by 5 bases and J by 4 bases, with 11 bases between them. Germline V gives CDR1 SEHNR, CDR2 FQNEAQ (reference sequence). The CDR3 length is 13 residues. The sample holds a few counts of this clone. The antigen is not known. Sequencing was carried out using stem cell memory CD4+ T cells from blood. The sequence was obtained from a woman in her 30s with type 1 diabetes. This chain joins TRBV7-9 and TRBJ1-2, with D perhaps matching TRBD1 (5 bases). This chain's CDR3 is CASSPTGGYGYTF. CDR3 nucleotides: TGTGCCAGCAGCCCCACAGGCGGCTATGGCTACACCTTC.